This entry lists 29 T cell receptor beta chains sequenced from one sample in a study of OX40 agonist ivuxolimab in advanced cancers. TCRdb's table, derived via immunoSEQ multiplex PCR, lists solely in-frame clones and lacks some. The data show fewer than 25,000 clones, roughly 85% seen once. This specimen consisted of CD4+ or CD8+ T cells sorted from blood, obtained in a trial of the OX40 agonist ivuxolimab. The receptors were gathered from an adult with an advanced solid tumor such as melanoma, head and neck, liver or kidney cancer.

This clone was detected only once. The genes are TRBV15 and TRBJ2-7, with TRBD2 identical over 9 bases. Germline V gene lookup returns CDR1 LNHNV and CDR2 YYDKDF (reference sequence). With 4 bases clipped from V and 7 bases from J, the junction kept 5 bases outside the gene matches. CDR3 length equals 13 residues. This CDR3 reads CATSILAGIEQYF. In DNA form, the CDR3 reads TGTGCCACCAGCATTCTAGCGGGGATTGAGCAGTACTTC. Filled out from reference TRBV15 and TRBJ2-7, the complete variable domain reads DAMVIQNPRYQVTQFGKPVTLSCSQTLNHNVMYWYQQKSSQAPKLLFHYYDKDFNNEADTPDNFQSRRPNTSFCFLDIRSPGLGDTAMYLCATSILAGIEQYFGPGTRLTVT.

The V call is TRBV9, the J call TRBJ2-5, with 9 bases that match TRBD2. Germline loops: CDR1 SGDLS, CDR2 YYNGEE. Trimming cost V 0 bases and J 2 bases; bases outside gene matches: 5. The CDR3 totals 16 residues. The CDR3 protein is CASSVGNLAGQETQYF. The CDR3 DNA sequence: TGTGCCAGCAGCGTAGGAAACCTAGCGGGGCAAGAGACCCAGTACTTC.

The rearrangement joins TRBV15 to TRBJ2-4, with unresolved D. From germline, CDR1 is LNHNV and CDR2 YYDKDF (reference sequence). This CDR3 spans 12 amino acids. V lost 5 bases to trimming and J lost 5 bases, with 7 bases between them. This CDR3 is CATSPGQNIQYF. The CDR3 coding sequence is TGTGCCACCAGCCCGGGCCAAAACATTCAGTACTTC.

This clone has just a few counts. The V and J genes are TRBV6-5 and TRBJ2-5; 7 bases are a match to TRBD1. Germline values: CDR1 MNHEY, CDR2 SVGAGI. The junction had 6 bases not matched to a gene; V was cut back by 0 bases and J by 2 bases. The length of the CDR3 is 16 residues. In DNA form, the CDR3 reads TGTGCCAGCAGTTACTCTACAGGGGAGCTACAAGAGACCCAGTACTTC. This translates into CASSYSTGELQETQYF.

This clone showed up just a few times. The chain uses TRBV9 and TRBJ2-1, with D hard to call. This CDR3 contains 10 residues. Trimming took 3 bases from V and 7 from J, leaving 2 bases between them. Germline CDR1 SGDLS, CDR2 YYNGEE. The CDR3 here is CASSGNEQFF. The CDR3 nucleotides are TGTGCCAGCAGCGGGAATGAGCAGTTCTTC.

The CDR3 DNA sequence: TGTGCCAGCAGTGGGTTACGAGGGGGGACAGATACGCAGTATTTT. It translates to CASSGLRGGTDTQYF. V is TRBV6-1 and J is TRBJ2-3; D is tentatively TRBD1 or TRBD2 (6 bases each). From germline, CDR1 is MNHNS and CDR2 SASEGT. The CDR3 has 15 amino acids. The ends were cut back, 4 bases at V and 3 bases at J, with 14 bases in the middle.

In its sample, this clone was seen once. The V gene is TRBV5-1, the J gene TRBJ1-3, with D maybe TRBD1 (5 bases). The germline V and J ends were trimmed by 0 bases and 4 bases, with 11 bases remaining between them. This CDR3 spans 15 amino acids. Per the germline V gene, CDR1 is SGHRS and CDR2 is YFSETQ. The CDR3 region is CASSLEGALGNTIYF. The CDR3 DNA is TGCGCCAGCAGCTTGGAAGGGGCGCTCGGAAACACCATATATTTT.

The rearrangement links TRBV5-1 to TRBJ1-4; D gene unclear. The CDR3 totals 16 residues. Trimming cost V 3 bases and J 0 bases, with 12 bases left between them. The germline V gene encodes CDR1 SGHRS and CDR2 YFSETQ. CDR3 region: CASSWGGGSTNEKLFF. The CDR3 DNA is TGCGCCAGCAGCTGGGGAGGCGGCTCAACTAATGAAAAACTGTTTTTT.

This chain joins TRBV6-6 and TRBJ1-1; D unresolved. Germline CDR1 and CDR2: MNHNY and SVGAGI (reference sequence). With 6 bases removed from V and 0 bases from J, the gap between germline ends came to 8 bases. This CDR3 is 13 amino acids long. CDR3 amino acids: CASRTTVNTEAFF. The CDR3 DNA reads as TGTGCCAGCAGGACTACAGTGAACACTGAAGCTTTCTTT.

In its sample, this clone was seen once. The genes are TRBV5-1 and TRBJ1-6, with a weak D call TRBD1 (6 bases). Germline V gives CDR1 SGHRS, CDR2 YFSETQ. The CDR3 is 15 residues long. V lost 0 bases and J 8 bases, leaving 12 bases between the germline ends. CDR3 DNA sequence: TGCGCCAGCAGCTTGGCAGGGGTGATGTATTCACCCCTCCACTTT. Residues: CASSLAGVMYSPLHF.

The rearrangement joins TRBV4-2 to TRBJ2-2, with TRBD2 as a possible D gene (6 bases). The CDR3 spans 17 residues. Germline V gene data show CDR1 as LGHNA and CDR2 as YNFKEQ. Trimming took off 1 base at V and 3 bases at J, with 15 bases between the two ends. CDR3 DNA sequence: TGTGCCAGCAGCCAAGCCTCAGGCGGGGAGTACACCGGGGAGCTGTTTTTT. Protein: CASSQASGGEYTGELFF.

As regards this clone: Germline and junction disagree at one end, which may indicate a read error. The chain couples TRBV5-1 to TRBJ1-2; 10 nucleotides align to TRBD1. The CDR3 has 15 residues. Germline V lookup: CDR1 SGHRS, CDR2 YFSETQ. CDR3 DNA: TGCGCCAGCAGATTGGGGGGACAGGGGAACTATGGCTACACCTTC. Translated, it gives CASRLGGQGNYGYTF.

V and J are TRBV6-1 and TRBJ1-1; perhaps TRBD1 as D (5 bases). The CDR3 is 13 residues long. The V end lost 4 bases, the J end lost 2 bases, and 8 bases lay between the germline ends. Per germline, CDR1 MNHNS and CDR2 SASEGT. CDR3: CASSAGTNTEAFF. Written as DNA, the CDR3 is TGTGCCAGCAGTGCCGGGACCAACACTGAAGCTTTCTTT.

This clone was found once. J is TRBJ2-5 and V is TRBV6-5; D might be TRBD2 (5 bases). Per the germline V gene, CDR1 is MNHEY and CDR2 is SVGAGI. The CDR3 runs to 12 residues. The V end lost 4 bases, the J end lost 5 bases, and 8 bases lay between the germline ends. This chain's CDR3 is CASSSRGETQYF. CDR3 sequence (DNA): TGTGCCAGCAGTTCCCGCGGGGAGACCCAGTACTTC.

The chain links TRBV18 to TRBJ2-2; a weak D match, TRBD1 (5 bases). The V gene lost 5 bases and the J gene lost 4 bases, with 8 bases spanning the gap. The CDR3 spans 13 residues. The germline gives CDR1 KGHSH, CDR2 LQKENI. CDR3 sequence reads: CASSGQITGELFF. The CDR3 bases are TGTGCCAGCTCAGGACAAATCACCGGGGAGCTGTTTTTT.

The chain uses TRBV4-1 and TRBJ2-2, with D unclear. Germline V gives CDR1 MGHRA, CDR2 YSYEKL. The ends were cut back, 0 bases at V and 4 bases at J, with 9 bases in the middle. CDR3 length equals 15 residues. In nucleotides, the CDR3 is TGCGCCAGCAGCCAAGAGAATCCGACCACCGGGGAGCTGTTTTTT. It specifies CASSQENPTTGELFF.

The chain has TRBV6-6 and TRBJ2-2; D is perhaps TRBD1 (5 bases). The germline V gene has CDR1 MNHNY and CDR2 SVGAGI (reference sequence). Trimming cost V 8 bases and J 3 bases, with 13 bases left between them. The CDR3 is made up of 14 amino acids. Here the CDR3 reads CASFRAGDTGELFF. The CDR3 DNA sequence: TGTGCCAGCTTCAGGGCAGGTGACACCGGGGAGCTGTTTTTT.

On this clone itself: One end of the junction varies from germline; a read error may be responsible. The J gene is TRBJ2-3, the V gene TRBV6-7; D remains unclear. TRBV6-7 is an ORF, and what it does is uncertain. CDR3 length: 14 amino acids. Here the CDR3 DNA reads TGTGCCAGCAGTGACTCTATGAGCACAGATACGCAGTATTTT. Protein sequence: CASSDSMSTDTQYF.

J is TRBJ2-3 and V is TRBV19; a possible D gene is TRBD1 (5 bases). Trimming stripped 3 bases from V and 4 bases from J, with 11 bases between. Germline lookup yields CDR1 LNHDA and CDR2 SQIVND (reference sequence). This CDR3 comprises 14 residues. The CDR3 reads CASSIPGLADTQYF. The CDR3 coding sequence is TGTGCCAGTAGTATCCCAGGGTTGGCAGATACGCAGTATTTT.

The V call is TRBV4-2, the J call TRBJ2-3, with 10 nucleotides matching TRBD1. Germline V gene lookup returns CDR1 LGHNA and CDR2 YNFKEQ. V was pared by 0 bases and J by 2 bases, with 5 bases of the junction left unmatched. This CDR3 comprises 17 residues. The CDR3 reads CASSQDRQGAITDTQYF. The CDR3 region has the DNA TGTGCCAGCAGCCAAGACCGACAGGGGGCGATCACAGATACGCAGTATTTT.

The CDR3 loop reads CASSHPLGEETQYF. The CDR3 DNA reads as TGTGCCAGCAGCCATCCTCTCGGGGAAGAGACCCAGTACTTC. The rearrangement joins TRBV7-9 to TRBJ2-5, with a weak D call TRBD2 (5 bases). V was pared by 5 bases and J by 3 bases, with 13 bases between. Per germline, CDR1 SEHNR and CDR2 FQNEAQ (reference sequence). The CDR3 is 14 residues long.

The chain employs TRBV18 and TRBJ1-5; D possibly corresponds to TRBD1 (6 bases). Looked up from germline, CDR1 is KGHSH and CDR2 is LQKENI. There are 14 residues in the CDR3. The V gene lost 2 bases and the J gene lost 4 bases, with 9 bases spanning the gap. The CDR3, as DNA: TGTGCCAGCTCACCAGGGACACAGAATCAGCCCCAGCATTTT. Protein: CASSPGTQNQPQHF.

This rearrangement joins TRBV5-1 to TRBJ1-4, with 7 bases that match TRBD1. Trimming at V came to 3 bases and at J to 8 bases, leaving 7 bases not matched to a gene. The length of the CDR3 is 14 residues. The germline CDR1 and CDR2 sequences are SGHRS and YFSETQ. CDR3 residues: CASSSDRAGEKLFF. In nucleotides, the CDR3 is TGCGCCAGCAGCTCCGACAGGGCTGGAGAAAAACTGTTTTTT. Full variable domain (remainder filled in from reference TRBV5-1 and TRBJ1-4): KAGVTQTPRYLIKTRGQQVTLSCSPISGHRSVSWYQQTPGQGLQFLFEYFSETQRNKGNFPGRFSGRQFSNSRSEMNVSTLELGDSALYLCASSSDRAGEKLFFGSGTQLSVL.

Here the CDR3 reads CASSPRGEGYGYTF. Here the CDR3 DNA reads TGTGCCAGCAGCCCCAGGGGTGAAGGCTATGGCTACACCTTC. The rearrangement joins TRBV7-2 to TRBJ1-2; D might be TRBD1 (6 bases). The CDR3 extends over 14 amino acids. V lost 5 bases and J 4 bases, leaving 14 bases between the germline ends. CDR1 is SGHTA and CDR2 is FQGNSA in the germline V gene.

The J gene is TRBJ2-7, the V gene TRBV9; D uncertain. Trimming removed 1 base at V and 1 base at J, with 9 bases between. Per the germline V gene, CDR1 is SGDLS and CDR2 is YYNGEE. The CDR3 covers 14 residues. The CDR3: CASSVKPTSYEQYF. The CDR3 nucleotides are TGTGCCAGCAGCGTAAAACCAACTTCCTACGAGCAGTACTTC.

This clone was observed once. The chain combines TRBV15 with TRBJ1-1, with TRBD1 as a possible D gene (6 bases). The CDR3 length is 14 residues. Germline V gene data show CDR1 as LNHNV and CDR2 as YYDKDF (reference sequence). V was cut by 3 bases and J by 12 bases, with 20 bases left in between. In nucleotides, the CDR3 is TGTGCCACCAGCAGGGAACACCCAACAGGGCGAACTTTCTTT. This encodes CATSREHPTGRTFF.

This clone is a singleton in its sample. This chain uses TRBV6-5 with TRBJ1-6; D is undetermined. Trimming removed 2 bases from V and 3 bases from J, with 8 bases in between. The CDR3 length is 15 residues. Germline CDR1 is MNHEY and CDR2 is SVGAGI. The CDR3 protein is CASSYGTNYNSPLHF. Here the CDR3 DNA reads TGTGCCAGCAGTTACGGCACAAACTATAATTCACCCCTCCACTTT.

V usage is TRBV7-9 and J usage is TRBJ1-6; D perhaps matches TRBD1 (5 bases). V was clipped by 5 bases and J by 10 bases, with 15 bases between them. Germline lookup yields CDR1 SEHNR and CDR2 FQNEAQ (reference sequence). The CDR3 length is 14 residues. CDR3 in amino acids: CASSAESRDSPLHF. CDR3 sequence (DNA): TGTGCCAGCAGCGCCGAGTCCCGGGACTCACCCCTCCACTTT.

The chain uses TRBV4-1 and TRBJ2-4; TRBD1 matches 10 bases. Germline CDR1 reads MGHRA; CDR2 reads YSYEKL. CDR3 length equals 15 residues. Trimming cost V 2 bases and J 7 bases; bases outside gene matches: 5. CDR3 coding DNA: TGCGCCAGCAGCCAACCCGGGACAGGGGCCAACATTCAGTACTTC. Translation gives CASSQPGTGANIQYF.